These 2 T cell receptor beta chains were all obtained from the same sample, sequenced in a study of response to subunit inactivated influenza vaccine. TCRdb re-called the RT-PCR reads through MiXCR, storing one row per CDR3 protein. The sample records 150,000 to 200,000 distinct CDR3 sequences, approximately 12% being singletons. This sample also appeared in a second study, on T cells expressing NK-cell markers. That source adds: TCR beta cDNA was made by 5'RACE template switching with UMIs.

Sequencing used CD8+ T cells sorted from PBMCs, obtained 11 to 12 days after vaccination. These receptors were taken from a man aged 50-60 years who received an inactivated influenza vaccine.

This clonotype was counted a few times. The V and J genes are TRBV28 and TRBJ1-1; D unresolved. This CDR3 has 15 residues. Trimming took 2 bases from V and 0 from J, leaving 10 bases between them. Per germline, CDR1 MDHEN and CDR2 SYDVKM. Written as DNA, the CDR3 is TGTGCCAGCAGTTTAACGGCCACGTTGAACACTGAAGCTTTCTTT. It is translated as CASSLTATLNTEAFF.

This clonotype was counted between two and nine times. The chain employs TRBV10-3 and TRBJ2-5, with 7 bases lining up with TRBD2. Germline V gene sequence: CDR1 ENHRY, CDR2 SYGVKD. With 9 bases clipped from V and 0 bases from J, the junction kept 7 bases outside the gene matches. CDR3 length: 14 residues. CDR3 residues: CAIRAGTYQETQYF. The CDR3 coding sequence is TGTGCCATTCGAGCGGGAACGTACCAAGAGACCCAGTACTTC.